Listed here are 15 T cell receptor beta chains from one sample, sequenced in a study of T cells in Graves' hyperthyroidism and ophthalmopathy. Amplification targeted TCR beta CDR3 regions from RNA transcripts. HTBI primers were the set used in a first-round RT-PCR of the TCR CDR3. TCRdb analysed the multiplex PCR reads with MiXCR anew, one entry per CDR3 protein. This sample has around 340,000 distinct CDR3 sequences; 18% occur once, and the top ten carry roughly 49%. Material: blood. The receptor set was obtained from a woman in her fifties or sixties with Graves' hyperthyroidism.

This clonotype showed up just once. A much larger clone differs from this one at a single base, so this may be a read error. A read error is likely, as this CDR3 ends without the conserved phenylalanine or tryptophan. The gene calls are TRBV18 and TRBJ1-4, with D possibly matching TRBD1 (5 bases). Germline V gives CDR1 KGHSH, CDR2 LQKENI. CDR3 length equals 17 residues. V gave up 4 bases and J gave up 0 bases, with 15 bases separating them. The CDR3 reads CASSRDRGTATNEKLFS. DNA for the CDR3: TGTGCCAGCTCACGGGACCGCGGGACCGCAACTAATGAAAAACTGTTTTCT.

This clonotype was seen a handful of times. The chain is built from TRBV30 and TRBJ2-1; D uncertain. Trimming removed 0 bases from V and 5 bases from J, with 17 bases in between. The CDR3 is 16 amino acids. CDR1 and CDR2 (germline): GTSNPN, SVGIG (reference sequence). The CDR3 loop reads CAWSVRRPGPHNEQFF. CDR3 coding DNA: TGTGCCTGGAGTGTTCGTCGACCGGGCCCACACAATGAGCAGTTCTTC. Drawing the rest from reference TRBV30 and TRBJ2-1, the complete variable domain is SQTIHQWPATLVQPVGSPLSLECTVEGTSNPNLYWYRQAAGRGLQLLFYSVGIGQISSEVPQNLSASRPQDRQFILSSKKLLLSDSGFYLCAWSVRRPGPHNEQFFGPGTRLTVL.

The CDR3 region has the DNA TGCGCCAGCAGTCATTGGGGGGTGAGCAATCAGCCCCAGCATTTT. Translating gives CASSHWGVSNQPQHF. The rearrangement joins TRBV10-1 to TRBJ1-5, with D possibly matching TRBD1 (5 bases). Trimming pared 5 bases from V and 1 base from J, leaving 12 bases between. The CDR3 is made up of 15 amino acids. Per germline, CDR1 WNHNN and CDR2 SYGVQD (reference sequence).

This clonotype was observed at least ten times. The V call is TRBV6-1, the J call TRBJ2-2; D remains unclear. The CDR3 runs to 14 residues. Germline values: CDR1 MNHNS, CDR2 SASEGT. Between the trimmed V and J ends, which lost 6 bases and 3 bases, there was a span of 11 bases. The CDR3 sequence: CASRRYSDTGELFF. In DNA form, the CDR3 reads TGTGCCAGCAGACGGTACAGTGACACCGGGGAGCTGTTTTTT.

The genes are TRBV4-2 and TRBJ2-5, with D unclear. The CDR3 is made up of 16 amino acids. The V and J ends lost 0 bases and 2 bases respectively, with 13 bases between them. Germline CDR1 LGHNA, CDR2 YNFKEQ. The DNA of the CDR3 is TGTGCCAGCAGCCAAGATTTGACGGCCGAACAAGAGACCCAGTACTTC. It codes for CASSQDLTAEQETQYF.

This clonotype was seen a handful of times. The chain joins TRBV20-1 to TRBJ1-1; D is unresolved. This CDR3 has 14 residues. Trimming took off 1 base at V and 3 bases at J, with 12 bases between the two ends. Looked up from germline, CDR1 is DFQATT and CDR2 is SNEGSKA (reference sequence). As DNA, the CDR3 is TGCAGTGCTAGAGTGGGCGGGGATGACACTGAAGCTTTCTTT. It is translated as CSARVGGDDTEAFF.

This clonotype appeared a few times. The gene calls are TRBV10-3 and TRBJ2-5; 9 positions agree with TRBD2. CDR3 length: 15 amino acids. The J segment lost 4 bases and the V segment lost 11 bases, leaving 14 bases of the junction unmatched. CDR1 and CDR2 from the germline V gene are ENHRY and SYGVKD. CDR3 DNA sequence: TGTGCCGTGGGGAGGAGCGGGGGGACTACAGAGACCCAGTACTTC. Protein: CAVGRSGGTTETQYF.

V gene TRBV7-2 combines with J gene TRBJ2-1; D may be TRBD1 or TRBD2 (5 bases each). This CDR3 has 11 residues. The germline V and J ends were trimmed by 6 bases and 9 bases, with 9 bases remaining between them. Germline CDR1 is SGHTA and CDR2 is FQGNSA. CDR3 loop: CASRTGGEQFF. The CDR3 bases are TGTGCCAGCAGGACTGGGGGTGAGCAGTTCTTC. Drawing the rest from reference TRBV7-2 and TRBJ2-1, the complete variable domain is GAGVSQSPSNKVTEKGKDVELRCDPISGHTALYWYRQSLGQGLEFLIYFQGNSAPDKSGLPSDRFSAERTGGSVSTLTIQRTQQEDSAVYLCASRTGGEQFFGPGTRLTVL.

This clonotype was detected many times. V and J are TRBV7-3 and TRBJ2-3; 8 nucleotides line up with TRBD2. Germline trimming cut 4 bases from V and 3 bases from J; bases unmatched to any gene: 9. The CDR3 covers 16 residues. Germline-derived CDR1 and CDR2 are SGHTA and FQGTGA. This CDR3 reads CASSSVAGFGTDTQYF. The DNA for the CDR3 is TGTGCCAGCAGCTCAGTAGCGGGGTTCGGTACAGATACGCAGTATTTT.

This clonotype was counted a few times. This chain joins TRBV7-9 and TRBJ1-1, with D possibly TRBD1 on 5 matching bases. Germline assignment: CDR1 SEHNR and CDR2 FQNEAQ (reference sequence). V was pared by 0 bases and J by 0 bases, with 8 bases between. The CDR3 runs to 15 residues. CDR3 nucleotide sequence: TGTGCCAGCAGCTTAGCGGGAGGGGTGAACACTGAAGCTTTCTTT. This sequence encodes CASSLAGGVNTEAFF.

A few counts support this clonotype. The rearrangement links TRBV7-6 to TRBJ2-3, with D uncertain. CDR3 length: 16 amino acids. Germline CDR1 SGHVS, CDR2 FNYEAQ. V gave up 0 bases and J gave up 3 bases, with 13 bases separating them. This CDR3 reads CASSLATTLQTDTQYF. The CDR3 nucleotides read TGTGCCAGCAGCTTAGCCACGACCCTACAGACAGATACGCAGTATTTT.

Only a few counts were recorded for this clonotype. This rearrangement joins TRBV20-1 to TRBJ2-7; 9 positions agree with TRBD2. CDR3 length: 16 amino acids. From germline, CDR1 is DFQATT and CDR2 SNEGSKA (reference sequence). V gave up 0 bases and J gave up 1 base; unmatched junction bases: 7. The CDR3 loop is CSARDGAGGGSYEQYF. The CDR3 DNA is TGCAGTGCTAGAGATGGTGCGGGAGGGGGGTCCTACGAGCAGTACTTC.

This clonotype was counted a few times. The V call is TRBV20-1, the J call TRBJ1-2; 7 bases align to TRBD1. Germline V gives CDR1 DFQATT, CDR2 SNEGSKA (reference sequence). V lost 3 bases, J lost 8 bases, and 9 bases stayed unmatched. This CDR3 comprises 13 residues. The CDR3 loop is CSASRQGEGGYTF. As DNA, the CDR3 is TGCAGTGCTAGTAGACAGGGCGAAGGGGGCTACACCTTC.

This clonotype was recorded at least ten times. The chain recombines TRBV5-6 with TRBJ2-1; either TRBD1 or TRBD2 may fit D (5 bases each). Trimming took 1 base from V and 9 from J, leaving 14 bases between them. From germline, CDR1 is SGHDT and CDR2 YYEEEE. The CDR3 consists of 14 residues. The CDR3 protein is CASSLHVREIEQFF. The CDR3 DNA follows: TGTGCCAGCAGCTTGCACGTCAGGGAGATTGAGCAGTTCTTC.

The sample holds many counts of this clonotype. The gene calls are TRBV20-1 and TRBJ2-7; D uncertain. CDR1 and CDR2 from the germline V gene are DFQATT and SNEGSKA (reference sequence). The CDR3 runs to 11 residues. Trimming removed 6 bases at V and 0 bases at J, with 6 bases between. For the CDR3, the DNA is TGCAGTGCGACGGGCTCCTACGAGCAGTACTTC. Translated: CSATGSYEQYF.